These 32 T cell receptor beta chains came from one sample sequenced in a study of T cell responses to AZD1222 COVID-19 vaccine. Data came from immunoSEQ multiplex PCR; TCRdb stores just in-frame clones and leaves some out. The sample has some 140,000 clones, 80% to 95% seen once; the top ten hold 2.5% to 3.5%. Material: peripheral blood, obtained on day 0 of AZD1222 vaccination. These receptors were taken from an adult in good health.

The chain joins TRBV7-3 to TRBJ1-2; 10 nucleotides match TRBD1. In germline, CDR1 is SGHTA, CDR2 FQGTGA. With 5 bases clipped from V and 8 bases from J, the junction kept 14 bases outside the gene matches. This CDR3 has 16 residues. In nucleotides, the CDR3 is TGTGCCAGCAGCCCGAATGGGGGACAGGGGTCGGGAGGCTACACCTTC. Protein sequence: CASSPNGGQGSGGYTF.

The chain links TRBV4-3 to TRBJ2-5; D call uncertain. The CDR3 contains 12 residues. V lost 4 bases to trimming and J lost 5 bases, with 8 bases between them. The germline gives CDR1 LGHNA, CDR2 YSLEER. The CDR3 sequence is CASSRTGETQYF. CDR3 bases: TGCGCCAGCAGCCGGACCGGGGAGACCCAGTACTTC.

The chain is built from TRBV5-4 and TRBJ1-1, with D unclear. V lost 0 bases to trimming and J lost 1 base, with 4 bases between them. CDR3 length equals 13 residues. Germline-derived CDR1 and CDR2 are SGHNT and YYREEE (reference sequence). DNA of the CDR3: TGTGCCAGCAGCTTGGCCGGGAACACTGAAGCTTTCTTT. It yields the protein CASSLAGNTEAFF.

The chain links TRBV6-6 to TRBJ1-1; D not certain. From germline, CDR1 is MNHNY and CDR2 SVGAGI (reference sequence). The CDR3 runs 15 residues. The germline V and J ends were trimmed by 0 bases and 5 bases, with 13 bases remaining between them. For the CDR3, the DNA is TGTGCCAGCAGTTACTCGACGGGTCTTAGGACTGAAGCTTTCTTT. It yields the protein CASSYSTGLRTEAFF.

V is TRBV6-2 or TRBV6-3 and J is TRBJ1-4; TRBD1 matches 7 bases. The germline gives CDR1 MNHEY, CDR2 SVGEGT. The CDR3 contains 13 residues. Germline trimming cut 6 bases from V and 8 bases from J; bases unmatched to any gene: 6. CDR3 sequence reads: CASSPQGLEKLFF. Here the CDR3 DNA reads TGTGCCAGCAGCCCACAGGGGTTGGAAAAACTGTTTTTT.

The rearrangement links TRBV6-1 to TRBJ1-2; D call uncertain. The CDR3 contains 13 residues. Trimming removed 3 bases at V and 4 bases at J, with 9 bases between. The germline V gene encodes CDR1 MNHNS and CDR2 SASEGT. For the CDR3, the DNA is TGTGCCAGCAGTGATAGCAGCCTCTATGGCTACACCTTC. The encoded protein is CASSDSSLYGYTF.

V gene TRBV7-2 combines with J gene TRBJ1-2, with TRBD1 matching over 11 bases. CDR3 length: 16 residues. V was pared by 1 base and J by 5 bases, with 6 bases of the junction left unmatched. Germline V CDR1 and CDR2: SGHTA, FQGNSA. The DNA for the CDR3 is TGTGCCAGCAGCTTAGTAGGGACAGGGGGAGGGTATGGCTACACCTTC. This sequence encodes CASSLVGTGGGYGYTF.

The V gene is TRBV2, the J gene TRBJ1-4; D gene unclear. Germline CDR1 SNHLY, CDR2 FYNNEI. The ends were cut back, 5 bases at V and 0 bases at J, with 10 bases in the middle. The CDR3 is made up of 15 amino acids. The CDR3 bases are TGTGCCAGCAGTACCGGACGGGCAACTAATGAAAAACTGTTTTTT. Protein product: CASSTGRATNEKLFF.

This clone was seen a single time. The gene calls are TRBV5-5 and TRBJ1-5; D remains unclear. Germline-derived CDR1 and CDR2 are SGHKS and YYEKEE (reference sequence). V shed 3 bases and J shed 2 bases, with 12 bases lying between them. The CDR3 sequence is 15 residues long. Written as DNA, the CDR3 is TGTGCCAGCAGCTGGGTTGTGGGAGGCAATCAGCCCCAGCATTTT. It encodes CASSWVVGGNQPQHF.

This clone occurred many times. This chain joins TRBV2 and TRBJ1-3, with no clear D. V was shortened by 1 base and J by 0 bases, with 7 bases between the two germline ends. This CDR3 is 15 amino acids long. Germline assignment: CDR1 SNHLY and CDR2 FYNNEI. DNA of the CDR3: TGTGCCAGCAGTGAAGTCCGGACCTCTGGAAACACCATATATTTT. It yields the protein CASSEVRTSGNTIYF.

V and J are TRBV29-1 and TRBJ1-3; TRBD1 aligns across 11 bases. CDR3 length: 16 residues. With V trimmed by 4 bases and J by 1 base, 6 bases remained unmatched. Per the germline V gene, CDR1 is SQVTM and CDR2 is ANQGSEA. CDR3 sequence: CSVGAGQGESGNTIYF. CDR3 in DNA: TGCAGCGTTGGGGCGGGACAGGGGGAATCTGGAAACACCATATATTTT.

The J gene is TRBJ2-1, the V gene TRBV18; tentatively, D is TRBD1 or TRBD2 (6 bases each). Deletions cut 6 bases from V and 7 bases from J, with 16 bases between. This CDR3 region has 14 residues. Per the germline V gene, CDR1 is KGHSH and CDR2 is LQKENI. In DNA form, the CDR3 reads TGTGCCAGCTCCGGAGGGGGATATGGGAATGAGCAGTTCTTC. It encodes CASSGGGYGNEQFF.

The chain uses TRBV18 and TRBJ1-1; D remains unclear. The CDR3 spans 16 residues. V lost 2 bases, J lost 11 bases, and 24 bases lay in between. CDR1 is KGHSH and CDR2 is LQKENI in the germline V gene. The CDR3 region is CASSPVMLREINGAFF. In DNA, the CDR3 is TGTGCCAGCTCACCAGTCATGTTAAGGGAAATAAACGGGGCTTTCTTT.

The chain employs TRBV5-4 and TRBJ1-2, with D perhaps TRBD1 (5 bases). The V gene's germline CDR1 is SGHNT and CDR2 YYREEE (reference sequence). The V end was cut by 2 bases, the J end by 7 bases, with 12 bases between. This CDR3 has 13 amino acids. The CDR3 nucleotides are TGTGCCAGCAGCTTAAACTATAGGGGTGGCTACACCTTC. This codes for CASSLNYRGGYTF.

This chain uses TRBV19 with TRBJ2-1; perhaps TRBD2 as D (6 bases). Trimming left V 8 bases short and J 0 bases short, with 11 bases between. From germline, CDR1 is LNHDA and CDR2 SQIVND (reference sequence). This CDR3 comprises 14 residues. The CDR3 nucleotides read TGTGCCAGTCAAGGCGGGGCCTCCTACAATGAGCAGTTCTTC. The encoded protein is CASQGGASYNEQFF.

The chain joins TRBV29-1 to TRBJ2-7; possible D gene TRBD2, 5 bases. Germline CDR1 is SQVTM and CDR2 is ANQGSEA. V lost 4 bases and J lost 0, with 16 bases in between. This CDR3 comprises 15 residues. DNA of the CDR3: TGCAGCGTTGGGGTGGGAGCGCACCGCTCCTACGAGCAGTACTTC. Encoded protein: CSVGVGAHRSYEQYF.

V and J are TRBV4-1 and TRBJ1-2; 10 bases match TRBD1. Germline CDR1 reads MGHRA; CDR2 reads YSYEKL. V lost 0 bases to trimming and J lost 7 bases; unmatched junction nucleotides: 5. This CDR3 region has 15 residues. The chain's CDR3 is CASSQDFWTGGGYTF. The CDR3 DNA reads as TGCGCCAGCAGCCAAGATTTTTGGACAGGGGGTGGCTACACCTTC.

A single count supports this clone. The chain recombines TRBV12-3 or TRBV12-4 with TRBJ1-2; D uncertain. The length of the CDR3 is 13 residues. Trimming cost V 5 bases and J 0 bases, with 7 bases left between them. This CDR3 reads CASSQVANYGYTF. The CDR3 DNA is TGTGCCAGCAGTCAAGTAGCTAACTATGGCTACACCTTC.

V and J are TRBV7-7 and TRBJ2-2, with TRBD2 identical over 10 bases. Trimming removed 2 bases from V and 4 bases from J; junction bases left unmatched: 13. This CDR3 is built from 19 residues. Germline CDR1 and CDR2: SSHAT and FNYEAQ (reference sequence). CDR3: CASSLIPPGGLASTGELFF. The CDR3 bases are TGTGCCAGCAGCTTAATCCCACCCGGGGGACTAGCGAGCACCGGGGAGCTGTTTTTT.

The chain combines TRBV6-5 with TRBJ2-1; D not resolved. CDR3 length: 11 amino acids. Trimming removed 7 bases from V and 10 bases from J, with 11 bases in between. Germline V gene lookup returns CDR1 MNHEY and CDR2 SVGAGI. This chain's CDR3 is CASTPLREQFF. DNA for the CDR3: TGTGCCAGCACCCCCCTGAGGGAGCAGTTCTTC.

The CDR3 spells CASSLRQDTDTQYF. CDR3 coding DNA: TGCGCCAGCAGCTTGAGACAGGACACAGATACGCAGTATTTT. The rearrangement uses TRBV5-1 and TRBJ2-3; D perhaps matches TRBD1 (6 bases). V dropped 1 base and J dropped 2 bases, with 8 bases sitting between them. Germline V lookup: CDR1 SGHRS, CDR2 YFSETQ. The length of the CDR3 is 14 residues.

This CDR3 reads CASSLVLAGGEQFF. CDR3 DNA sequence: TGTGCCAGCAGCTTGGTCCTAGCGGGAGGGGAGCAGTTCTTC. The V gene is TRBV5-5, the J gene TRBJ2-1; 12 nucleotides align to TRBD2. Losses at the gene ends were 0 bases for V and 10 bases for J; bases not matched to a gene: 2. CDR1 is SGHKS, CDR2 YYEKEE, per germline (reference sequence). The CDR3 contains 14 residues.

The chain has TRBV3-1 (or the pseudogene TRBV3-2) and TRBJ1-5; D not resolved. Germline V gives CDR1 LGHDT, CDR2 YNNKEL (reference sequence). The V gene lost 1 base and the J gene lost 4 bases, with 11 bases spanning the gap. CDR3 length equals 15 residues. The CDR3 DNA reads TGTGCCAGCAGCCAAGTATTCGGCCAGAATCAGCCCCAGCATTTT. Translation gives CASSQVFGQNQPQHF.

The rearrangement uses TRBV11-2 and TRBJ2-7; D is ambiguous. Trimming took off 1 base at V and 0 bases at J, with 13 bases between the two ends. CDR1 is SGHAT and CDR2 is FQNNGV in the germline V gene. CDR3 length: 16 amino acids. CDR3 amino acids: CASSLVYLTPSYEQYF. The CDR3 DNA sequence: TGTGCCAGCAGCTTAGTCTACCTAACACCCTCCTACGAGCAGTACTTC.

This chain connects TRBV6-5 to TRBJ2-1, with 10 bases that match TRBD1. The CDR3 is 14 amino acids. CDR1 is MNHEY, CDR2 SVGAGI, per germline. Trimming removed 2 bases from V and 8 bases from J; junction bases left unmatched: 3. This CDR3 reads CASSYATGGDEQFF. For the CDR3, the DNA is TGTGCCAGCAGTTACGCGACAGGGGGCGATGAGCAGTTCTTC.

This chain links TRBV7-2 with TRBJ1-2, with D possibly being TRBD1 (5 bases). CDR3 length: 14 residues. Germline lookup yields CDR1 SGHTA and CDR2 FQGNSA. Trimming removed 0 bases from V and 6 bases from J, with 11 bases in between. CDR3 sequence reads: CASSLAWGPHGYTF. The CDR3 coding sequence is TGTGCCAGCAGCTTAGCGTGGGGACCTCATGGCTACACCTTC.

V gene TRBV27 combines with J gene TRBJ2-5; 14 bases fit TRBD2. The V gene's germline CDR1 is MNHEY and CDR2 SMNVEV (reference sequence). V was pared by 5 bases and J by 1 base, with 3 bases of the junction left unmatched. The CDR3 has 16 amino acids. CDR3 nucleotides: TGTGCCAGCAGTCCGGGACTAGCGGGAGTCCAAGAGACCCAGTACTTC. Translation: CASSPGLAGVQETQYF.

This clone was seen just once. The rearrangement uses TRBV10-2 and TRBJ2-7, with D possibly TRBD1 on 6 matching bases. The CDR3 loop spans 16 amino acids. The V gene's germline CDR1 is WSHSY and CDR2 SAAADI. Trimming took off 0 bases at V and 2 bases at J, with 14 bases between the two ends. The CDR3, as DNA: TGCGCCAGCAGTGAGTCGGGGGCCGCCGGAACCTACGAGCAGTACTTC. Translating it yields CASSESGAAGTYEQYF.

As DNA, the CDR3 is TGTGCCAGCAGTGCCCTAGGGACAGGGACACCCACAGATACGCAGTATTTT. Residues: CASSALGTGTPTDTQYF. The chain couples TRBV2 to TRBJ2-3, with 9 bases fitting TRBD1. This CDR3 region has 17 residues. J gave up 2 bases and V 4 bases, and 10 bases lay outside the gene matches. The germline CDR1 and CDR2 sequences are SNHLY and FYNNEI.

The chain is built from TRBV27 and TRBJ2-7; TRBD2 agrees at 12 bases. Germline CDR1 is MNHEY and CDR2 is SMNVEV (reference sequence). The CDR3 extends over 18 amino acids. V lost 4 bases to trimming and J lost 2 bases; unmatched junction nucleotides: 12. The CDR3 sequence is CASSSALAGGPSPYEQYF. The CDR3 DNA reads TGTGCCAGCAGTTCCGCCCTAGCGGGAGGGCCTTCCCCCTACGAGCAGTACTTC.

The V call is TRBV15, the J call TRBJ2-2; D call uncertain. CDR1 and CDR2 from the germline V gene are LNHNV and YYDKDF (reference sequence). There are 13 residues in the CDR3. Trimming took off 3 bases at V and 4 bases at J, with 6 bases between the two ends. CDR3 region: CATSRGITGELFF. The CDR3 DNA reads TGTGCCACCAGCAGGGGCATCACCGGGGAGCTGTTTTTT.

The chain links TRBV27 to TRBJ1-1; 9 bases map to TRBD1. V was pared by 5 bases and J by 3 bases, with 1 base of the junction left unmatched. The CDR3 spans 13 residues. Looked up from germline, CDR1 is MNHEY and CDR2 is SMNVEV (reference sequence). The CDR3 reads CASSRDRDTEAFF. In DNA form, the CDR3 reads TGTGCCAGCAGTCGGGACAGGGACACTGAAGCTTTCTTT.